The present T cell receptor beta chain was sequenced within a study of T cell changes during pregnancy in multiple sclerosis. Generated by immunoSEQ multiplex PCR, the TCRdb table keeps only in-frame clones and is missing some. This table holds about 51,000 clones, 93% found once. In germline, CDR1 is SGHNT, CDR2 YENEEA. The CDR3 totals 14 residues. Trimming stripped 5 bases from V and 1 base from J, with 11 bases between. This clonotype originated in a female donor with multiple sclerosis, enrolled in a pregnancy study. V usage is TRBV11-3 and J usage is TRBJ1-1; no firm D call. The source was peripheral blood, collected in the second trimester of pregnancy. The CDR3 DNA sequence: TGTGCCAGCAGCGTGTTTCCAGGGAACACTGAAGCTTTCTTT. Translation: CASSVFPGNTEAFF.